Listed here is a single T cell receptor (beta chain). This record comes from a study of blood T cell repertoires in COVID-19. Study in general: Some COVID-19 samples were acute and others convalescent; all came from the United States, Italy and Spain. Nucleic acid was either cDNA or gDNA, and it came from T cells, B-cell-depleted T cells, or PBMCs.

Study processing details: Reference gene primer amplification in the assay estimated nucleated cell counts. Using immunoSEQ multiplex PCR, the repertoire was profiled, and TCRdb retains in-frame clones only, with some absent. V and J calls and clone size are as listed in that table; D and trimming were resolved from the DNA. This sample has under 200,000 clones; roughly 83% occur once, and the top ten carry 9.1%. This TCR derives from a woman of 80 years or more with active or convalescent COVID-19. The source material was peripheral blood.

CDR3 DNA sequence: TGTGCCAGCAGTTACTCCTCCACTGTGGTGCTCGGACAGGGGGCCGTTGAGCCCCAGCATTTT. It codes for CASSYSSTVVLGQGAVEPQHF. The chain is built from TRBV6-2 or TRBV6-3 and TRBJ1-5, with TRBD1 matching over 11 bases. Germline CDR1 reads MNHEY; CDR2 reads SVGEGT. V gave up 0 bases and J gave up 8 bases; unmatched junction bases: 21. CDR3 length equals 21 residues.